This T cell receptor beta chain was observed in a study of T cell responses to AZD1222 COVID-19 vaccine. Study-wide results and caveats: At baseline, seropositivity was found in only five or six AZD1222 recipients. Receipt of two AZD1222 doses was followed by a rise in Spike-specific TCR breadth and depth.

The CDR3 has 14 residues. V was trimmed by 6 bases and J by 4 bases, leaving 13 bases between them. In germline, CDR1 is MNHEY, CDR2 SVGAGI. Sequenced by immunoSEQ multiplex PCR; TCRdb stores in-frame clones only, minus some. The sample holds tens of thousands of clones, about 91% seen once. About this clone: The antigen remains unidentified.

The rearrangement joins TRBV6-5 to TRBJ1-5, with a possible D match to TRBD1 (6 bases). The specimen was peripheral blood, collected 28 days after the second AZD1222 dose. The source of this sequence is an adult who received the AZD1222 COVID-19 vaccine. The CDR3 bases are TGTGCCAGCAGCGCAGGAGGGGGAAATCAGCCCCAGCATTTT. Amino acids: CASSAGGGNQPQHF.